A selection of T cell receptor beta chains follows, all from one sample in a study of tumor and adjacent non-tumor tissue in lung cancer. TCRdb re-called the multiplex PCR reads with MiXCR, one entry per CDR3 protein. The table has some 51,000 distinct CDR3 sequences, around 60% seen once. The specimen sequenced was distant non-tumor lung tissue. These receptors all come from a woman in her 70s with non-small cell lung cancer. The CDR3 runs from the conserved cysteine through the conserved F or W. The D gene is left open where the match is weak. The size of a clone is reported for some rows only, either as once, few or many, or as a class for expanded clones.

j_gene: TRBJ2-1; abundance: few; v_gene: TRBV2; d_gene: TRBD2; len: 16; CDR3nt: TGTGCCAGCAGACCCGGGACTAGTAGCTCCTACAATGAGCAGTTCTTC; CDR3aa: CASRPGTSSSYNEQFF
j_gene: TRBJ2-5; abundance: many; v_gene: TRBV4-2; d_gene: NA; len: 16; CDR3nt: TGTGCCAGCAGCCAAGTCTCGGCGGATGGCCAGGAGACCCAGTACTTC; CDR3aa: CASSQVSADGQETQYF
j_gene: TRBJ2-1; abundance: few; v_gene: TRBV19; d_gene: NA; len: 14; CDR3nt: TGTGCCAGTACTTATGGGGTGTTAAACAATGAGCAGTTCTTC; CDR3aa: CASTYGVLNNEQFF
j_gene: TRBJ2-1; abundance: many; v_gene: TRBV4-1; d_gene: TRBD1; len: 19; CDR3nt: TGCGCCAGCAGCCCCCAGGGACAGGGGTCTTCTACCGCCTACAATGAGCAGTTCTTC; CDR3aa: CASSPQGQGSSTAYNEQFF
j_gene: TRBJ1-2; abundance: many; v_gene: TRBV7-8; d_gene: NA; len: 14; CDR3nt: TGTGCCAGCTCCACGCGGTCCCAGGACTATGGCTACACCTTC; CDR3aa: CASSTRSQDYGYTF
j_gene: TRBJ2-5; abundance: NA; v_gene: TRBV29-1; d_gene: TRBD2; len: 14; CDR3nt: TGTAGCGTTGAGGCTAGCGGTGTACGAGAGACCCAGTACTTC; CDR3aa: CSVEASGVRETQYF
j_gene: TRBJ2-3; abundance: NA; v_gene: TRBV6-5; d_gene: NA; len: 14; CDR3nt: TGTGCCAGCAGTTACTCGTTCAACACAGATACGCAGTATTTT; CDR3aa: CASSYSFNTDTQYF
j_gene: TRBJ1-1; abundance: NA; v_gene: TRBV23-1; d_gene: NA; len: 16; CDR3nt: TGCGCCAGCAGTCAATGGCCGGACACGTTGATCACTGAAGCTATCTTT; CDR3aa: CASSQWPDTLITEAIF
j_gene: TRBJ2-1; abundance: many; v_gene: TRBV5-1; d_gene: TRBD2; len: 15; CDR3nt: TGCGCCAGCAGCTTGATGGCGGGAGCGAGCAATGAGCAGTTCTTC; CDR3aa: CASSLMAGASNEQFF
j_gene: TRBJ2-5; abundance: NA; v_gene: TRBV25-1; d_gene: NA; len: 14; CDR3nt: TGTGCCAGCAGGGGCAGGGAACTCGGTGAGACCCAGTACTTC; CDR3aa: CASRGRELGETQYF
j_gene: TRBJ2-1; abundance: medium-sized; v_gene: TRBV12-3/TRBV12-4; d_gene: TRBD2; len: 15; CDR3nt: TGTGCCAGCAGTTCCAGCGGGAGTGGAGACAATGAGCAGTTCTTC; CDR3aa: CASSSSGSGDNEQFF
j_gene: TRBJ2-7; abundance: many; v_gene: TRBV20-1; d_gene: TRBD2; len: 15; CDR3nt: TGCAGTGCTCAGGTGTGGGAGGGCCGGTCCTACGAGCAGTACTTC; CDR3aa: CSAQVWEGRSYEQYF
j_gene: TRBJ2-1; abundance: few; v_gene: TRBV11-3; d_gene: NA; len: 14; CDR3nt: TGTGCTAGCAGCTTGGGGTCAGGGGACAATGAGCAGTTATTC; CDR3aa: CASSLGSGDNEQLF
j_gene: TRBJ2-2; abundance: NA; v_gene: TRBV11-3; d_gene: TRBD2; len: 14; CDR3nt: TGTGTCAAGAGCTTTAGCGGGACCACCGGGGAGCTGTTTTTT; CDR3aa: CVKSFSGTTGELFF
j_gene: TRBJ2-5; abundance: few; v_gene: TRBV7-9; d_gene: NA; len: 15; CDR3nt: TGTGCCAGCAGCTTAGCATGGCGGAGACAAGAGACCCAGTACTTC; CDR3aa: CASSLAWRRQETQYF
j_gene: TRBJ2-5; abundance: NA; v_gene: TRBV10-3; d_gene: TRBD2; len: 16; CDR3nt: TGTGCCATCCGGGGAGGCGGCGGGAGACTAGAAGAGACCCAGTACTTC; CDR3aa: CAIRGGGGRLEETQYF
j_gene: TRBJ2-4; abundance: NA; v_gene: TRBV20-1; d_gene: TRBD2; len: 17; CDR3nt: TGCAGTGCTAGAATCAAAACTAGCGGCCAAGCCAAAAACATTCAGTACTTC; CDR3aa: CSARIKTSGQAKNIQYF
j_gene: TRBJ1-6; abundance: many; v_gene: TRBV2; d_gene: NA; len: 15; CDR3nt: TGTGCCAGCAGTGGACAGAGCTCCTATAATTCACCCCTCCACTTT; CDR3aa: CASSGQSSYNSPLHF
j_gene: TRBJ2-2; abundance: NA; v_gene: TRBV11-1; d_gene: TRBD2; len: 17; CDR3nt: TGTGCCAGCAGCCCGCGACTAGCAGGAGAATCCACCGGGGAGCTGTTTTTT; CDR3aa: CASSPRLAGESTGELFF
j_gene: TRBJ1-6; abundance: NA; v_gene: TRBV12-3/TRBV12-4; d_gene: NA; len: 13; CDR3nt: TGTGCCAGCAGTAGGACAGTGGACTCACCCCTCCACTTT; CDR3aa: CASSRTVDSPLHF
j_gene: TRBJ2-5; abundance: many; v_gene: TRBV6-1; d_gene: NA; len: 15; CDR3nt: TGTGCCAGCAGTGAATACCGAGCGGTTCAAGAGACCCAGTACTTC; CDR3aa: CASSEYRAVQETQYF
j_gene: TRBJ1-2; abundance: NA; v_gene: TRBV28; d_gene: NA; len: 13; CDR3nt: TGTGTCACCCGGAGAGGGGGGAACTATGGCTACACCTTC; CDR3aa: CVTRRGGNYGYTF
j_gene: TRBJ1-5; abundance: NA; v_gene: TRBV28; d_gene: TRBD1; len: 18; CDR3nt: TGTGCCAGCAGCTTATTACCTGGGACAGCCTCGAGCAATCAGCCCCAGCATTTT; CDR3aa: CASSLLPGTASSNQPQHF
j_gene: TRBJ2-1; abundance: NA; v_gene: TRBV4-1; d_gene: NA; len: 15; CDR3nt: TGCGCCAGCAGCCCCGCCGGGACGCCCTACAATGGGCAATTCTTC; CDR3aa: CASSPAGTPYNGQFF
j_gene: TRBJ2-1; abundance: NA; v_gene: TRBV6-2/TRBV6-3; d_gene: TRBD2; len: 14; CDR3nt: TGTGCCAGCATAGGAGCGGGAGAAAAGAATGAGCACTTCTTC; CDR3aa: CASIGAGEKNEHFF
j_gene: TRBJ1-1; abundance: NA; v_gene: TRBV5-4; d_gene: NA; len: 14; CDR3nt: TGTACCAGCAGCCTGGCACGGGAAGTCACTGAAGCTTTCTTT; CDR3aa: CTSSLAREVTEAFF
j_gene: TRBJ1-6; abundance: few; v_gene: TRBV20-1; d_gene: TRBD1; len: 16; CDR3nt: TGCAGTACTAGAGAGGAAACCAGGGGGTGGAATCCACCCCTCCACTTT; CDR3aa: CSTREETRGWNPPLHF
j_gene: TRBJ1-5; abundance: NA; v_gene: TRBV12-3/TRBV12-4; d_gene: NA; len: 12; CDR3nt: TGCGCCAGCAGTTTACGTCCTGAGCCCCAGAATTTT; CDR3aa: CASSLRPEPQNF
j_gene: TRBJ2-3; abundance: NA; v_gene: TRBV11-1; d_gene: TRBD1; len: 14; CDR3nt: TGTGCCAGCAGTTTGGACAGGGAGTCAGATACGCACTATTTT; CDR3aa: CASSLDRESDTHYF
j_gene: TRBJ2-7; abundance: NA; v_gene: TRBV5-4; d_gene: NA; len: 14; CDR3nt: TGTGTCAGCAGCTTGGGAGTGGGTGCCTACGAGCAGTACTTC; CDR3aa: CVSSLGVGAYEQYF
j_gene: TRBJ2-1; abundance: NA; v_gene: TRBV28; d_gene: TRBD2; len: 16; CDR3nt: TGTGCCATCAGTTTACCGACTAGCGGAGCCGACAATGAGCAGTTCTTC; CDR3aa: CAISLPTSGADNEQFF
j_gene: TRBJ2-6; abundance: many; v_gene: TRBV29-1; d_gene: TRBD1; len: 20; CDR3nt: TGCAGCGTTGAAGATCGGGACAGGGGGCGGCTAAGCTCTGGGGCCAACGTCCTGACTTTC; CDR3aa: CSVEDRDRGRLSSGANVLTF
j_gene: TRBJ1-2; abundance: NA; v_gene: TRBV6-5; d_gene: NA; len: 15; CDR3nt: TGTGCCATCAGTTACTCGACTAATCAGGGACATGGCTACACCTTC; CDR3aa: CAISYSTNQGHGYTF
j_gene: TRBJ1-1; abundance: NA; v_gene: TRBV10-2; d_gene: NA; len: 15; CDR3nt: TGCGCCTGCAGTGAGAGGAGCACTCTGAGCACTGAAGCCTTCTTT; CDR3aa: CACSERSTLSTEAFF
j_gene: TRBJ2-3; abundance: few; v_gene: TRBV24-1; d_gene: NA; len: 12; CDR3nt: TGTGCCACCAGTGATGAGGGGGACTCGCAGTATTTT; CDR3aa: CATSDEGDSQYF
j_gene: TRBJ2-3; abundance: NA; v_gene: TRBV4-1; d_gene: TRBD2; len: 19; CDR3nt: TGCGCCAACAGCCAAGAGAGCGGGAGGAGCGTAAGGAGCACAGATACACAGTATTTT; CDR3aa: CANSQESGRSVRSTDTQYF
j_gene: TRBJ2-5; abundance: NA; v_gene: TRBV29-1; d_gene: TRBD2; len: 12; CDR3nt: TGCATCCCACTAGCGGGGGGAGAGACCCAGTACTTC; CDR3aa: CIPLAGGETQYF
j_gene: TRBJ2-4; abundance: NA; v_gene: TRBV5-1; d_gene: TRBD1; len: 16; CDR3nt: TGCGCCAGCAGCCAACCTCGGGGACAGATAGAAAACATTCAGTACTTC; CDR3aa: CASSQPRGQIENIQYF
j_gene: TRBJ1-4; abundance: NA; v_gene: TRBV6-1; d_gene: NA; len: 14; CDR3nt: TGTGCCAGGAGTGAAGTACAGGGTAATAAAAAACTGCTTTTT; CDR3aa: CARSEVQGNKKLLF
j_gene: TRBJ2-1; abundance: NA; v_gene: TRBV11-1; d_gene: NA; len: 14; CDR3nt: TGTGCCAGCTCCCCCGGGCGGCCCTACAATGAGCAGTTCTTC; CDR3aa: CASSPGRPYNEQFF
j_gene: TRBJ2-7; abundance: many; v_gene: TRBV14; d_gene: NA; len: 15; CDR3nt: TGTGCCAGCAGCCCAGGCCGGACGTCGATCGGCGAGCAGTACTTC; CDR3aa: CASSPGRTSIGEQYF
j_gene: TRBJ2-1; abundance: NA; v_gene: TRBV11-1; d_gene: NA; len: 13; CDR3nt: TGTGCCAGCAGCCCGGGACTCTTCTGTGAGCAGTTCTTC; CDR3aa: CASSPGLFCEQFF
j_gene: TRBJ1-2; abundance: NA; v_gene: TRBV6-6; d_gene: NA; len: 17; CDR3nt: TGTGCCAGCAGCCCAGATGGTTGTGGACAGACTAACTGTGGCTACACCTTC; CDR3aa: CASSPDGCGQTNCGYTF
j_gene: TRBJ2-7; abundance: NA; v_gene: TRBV10-3; d_gene: NA; len: 15; CDR3nt: TGTGCCATCAGTGAGGGGACCAGCGGTTCCTGTGAGCAGTACTTC; CDR3aa: CAISEGTSGSCEQYF
j_gene: TRBJ2-3; abundance: NA; v_gene: TRBV11-1; d_gene: NA; len: 12; CDR3nt: TGTGCCAGCAGCTCGCATGTAGATACGCAGTATTTT; CDR3aa: CASSSHVDTQYF
j_gene: TRBJ2-1; abundance: NA; v_gene: TRBV20-1; d_gene: TRBD1; len: 15; CDR3nt: TGCAGTGCAGCTACACCGGGACAGGGGGAGGATGGGCAGTTCTTC; CDR3aa: CSAATPGQGEDGQFF